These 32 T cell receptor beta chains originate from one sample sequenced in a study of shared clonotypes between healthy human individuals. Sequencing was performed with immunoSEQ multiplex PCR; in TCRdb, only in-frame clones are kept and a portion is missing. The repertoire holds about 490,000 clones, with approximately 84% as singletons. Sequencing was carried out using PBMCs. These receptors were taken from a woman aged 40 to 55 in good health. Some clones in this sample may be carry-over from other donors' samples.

CDR3 loop: CASSPDRSNTGELFF. The CDR3, as DNA: TGTGCCAGCAGCCCCGATAGGTCGAACACCGGGGAGCTGTTTTTT. This chain links TRBV7-2 with TRBJ2-2, with D unresolved. There are 15 residues in the CDR3. Germline V gene lookup returns CDR1 SGHTA and CDR2 FQGNSA. Trimming took off 5 bases at V and 0 bases at J, with 10 bases between the two ends.

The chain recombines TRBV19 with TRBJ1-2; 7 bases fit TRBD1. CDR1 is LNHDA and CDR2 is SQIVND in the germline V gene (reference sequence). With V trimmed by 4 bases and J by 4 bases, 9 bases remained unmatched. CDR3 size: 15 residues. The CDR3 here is CASSRGGTAIYGYTF. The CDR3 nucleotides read TGTGCCAGTAGTAGAGGGGGCACAGCGATCTATGGCTACACCTTC.

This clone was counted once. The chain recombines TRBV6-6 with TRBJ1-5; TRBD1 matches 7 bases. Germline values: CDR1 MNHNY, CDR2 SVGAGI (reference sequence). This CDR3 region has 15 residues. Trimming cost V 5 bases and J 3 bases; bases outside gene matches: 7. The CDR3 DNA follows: TGTGCCAGCAGTCGGCCGGGACAGAACAATCAGCCCCAGCATTTT. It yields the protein CASSRPGQNNQPQHF.

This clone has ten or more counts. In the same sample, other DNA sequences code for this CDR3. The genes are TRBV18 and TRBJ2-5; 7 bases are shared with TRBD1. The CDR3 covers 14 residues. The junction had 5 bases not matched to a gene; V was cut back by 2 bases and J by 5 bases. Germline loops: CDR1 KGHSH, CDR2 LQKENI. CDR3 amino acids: CASSPTGAGETQYF. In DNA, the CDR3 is TGTGCCAGCTCACCAACAGGGGCAGGGGAGACCCAGTACTTC.

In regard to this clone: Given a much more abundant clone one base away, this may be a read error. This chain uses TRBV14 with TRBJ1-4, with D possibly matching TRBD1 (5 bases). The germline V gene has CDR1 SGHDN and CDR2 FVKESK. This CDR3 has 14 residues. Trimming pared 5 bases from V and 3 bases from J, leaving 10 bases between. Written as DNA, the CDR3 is TGTGCCAGCAGCACCGGGGGGGCTAATGAAAAACTGTTTTTT. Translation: CASSTGGANEKLFF.

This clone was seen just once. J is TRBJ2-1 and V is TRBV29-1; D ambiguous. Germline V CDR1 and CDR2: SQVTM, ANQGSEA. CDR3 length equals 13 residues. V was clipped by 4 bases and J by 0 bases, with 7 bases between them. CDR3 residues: CSVVVNSYNEQFF. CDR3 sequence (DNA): TGCAGCGTTGTAGTAAACTCCTACAATGAGCAGTTCTTC.

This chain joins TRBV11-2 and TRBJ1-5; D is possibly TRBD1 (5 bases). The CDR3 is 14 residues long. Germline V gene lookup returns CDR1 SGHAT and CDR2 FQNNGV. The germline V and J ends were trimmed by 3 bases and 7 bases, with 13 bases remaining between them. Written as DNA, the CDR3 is TGTGCCAGCAGCTTGGGGCCGGGAGAACAGCCCCAGCATTTT. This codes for CASSLGPGEQPQHF.

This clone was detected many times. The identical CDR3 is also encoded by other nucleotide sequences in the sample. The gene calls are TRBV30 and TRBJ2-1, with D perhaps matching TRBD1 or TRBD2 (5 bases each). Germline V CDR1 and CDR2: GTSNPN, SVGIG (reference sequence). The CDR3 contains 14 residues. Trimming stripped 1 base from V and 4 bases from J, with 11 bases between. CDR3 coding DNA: TGTGCCTGGAGTGGGGGGATCCCTTACAATGAGCAGTTCTTC. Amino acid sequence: CAWSGGIPYNEQFF.

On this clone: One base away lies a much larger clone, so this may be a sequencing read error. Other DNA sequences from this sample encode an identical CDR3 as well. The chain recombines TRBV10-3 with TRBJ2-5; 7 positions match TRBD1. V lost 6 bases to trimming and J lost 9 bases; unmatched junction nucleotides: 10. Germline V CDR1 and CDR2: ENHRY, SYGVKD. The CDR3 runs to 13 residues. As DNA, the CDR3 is TGTGCCATCAGGACAGGGCCGGAAGGAGCCCAGTACTTC. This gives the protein CAIRTGPEGAQYF.

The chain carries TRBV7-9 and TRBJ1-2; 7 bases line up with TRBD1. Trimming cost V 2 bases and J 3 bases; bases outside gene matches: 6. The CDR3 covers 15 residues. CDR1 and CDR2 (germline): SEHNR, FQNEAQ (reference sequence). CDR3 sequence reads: CASSLTGQSYYGYTF. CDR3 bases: TGTGCCAGCAGCTTAACGGGACAGTCCTACTATGGCTACACCTTC.

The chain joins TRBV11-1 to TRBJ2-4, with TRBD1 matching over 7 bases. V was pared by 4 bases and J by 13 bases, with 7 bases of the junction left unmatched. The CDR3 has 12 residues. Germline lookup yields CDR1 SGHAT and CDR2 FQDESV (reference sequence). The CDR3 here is CASSSDRSQQYF. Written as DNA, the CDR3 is TGTGCCAGCAGCTCGGACAGGTCCCAGCAGTACTTC.

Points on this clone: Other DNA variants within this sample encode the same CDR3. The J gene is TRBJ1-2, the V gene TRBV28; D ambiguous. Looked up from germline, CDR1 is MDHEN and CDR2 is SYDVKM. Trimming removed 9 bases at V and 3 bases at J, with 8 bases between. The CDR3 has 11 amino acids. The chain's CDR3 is CASNSDYGYTF. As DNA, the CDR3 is TGTGCCAGTAACAGCGACTATGGCTACACCTTC.

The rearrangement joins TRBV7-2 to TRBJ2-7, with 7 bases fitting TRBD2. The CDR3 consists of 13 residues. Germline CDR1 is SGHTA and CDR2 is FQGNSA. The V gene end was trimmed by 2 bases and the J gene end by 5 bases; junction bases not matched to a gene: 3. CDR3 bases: TGTGCCAGCAGCTTATGGGGGGGGAACGAGCAGTACTTC. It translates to CASSLWGGNEQYF.

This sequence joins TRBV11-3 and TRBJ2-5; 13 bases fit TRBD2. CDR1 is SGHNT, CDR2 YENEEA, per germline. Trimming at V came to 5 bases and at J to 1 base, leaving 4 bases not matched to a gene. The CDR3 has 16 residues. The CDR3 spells CASSIGLAGVQETQYF. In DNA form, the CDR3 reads TGTGCCAGCAGCATCGGACTAGCGGGGGTCCAAGAGACCCAGTACTTC.

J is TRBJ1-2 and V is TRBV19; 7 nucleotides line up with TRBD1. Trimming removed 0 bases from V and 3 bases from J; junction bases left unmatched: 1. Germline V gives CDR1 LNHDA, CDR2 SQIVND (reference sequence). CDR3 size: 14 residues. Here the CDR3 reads CASSIETGHYGYTF. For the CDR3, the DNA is TGTGCCAGTAGTATAGAGACAGGGCACTATGGCTACACCTTC.

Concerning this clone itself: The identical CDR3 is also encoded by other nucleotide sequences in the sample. The CDR3 sequence: CASSLGTGANYGYTF. For the CDR3, the DNA is TGTGCCAGCAGCCTAGGGACAGGGGCTAACTATGGCTACACCTTC. V is TRBV7-9 and J is TRBJ1-2; TRBD1 matches at 10 bases. The V gene's germline CDR1 is SEHNR and CDR2 FQNEAQ (reference sequence). This CDR3 spans 15 amino acids. Trimming took 5 bases from V and 0 from J; bases not matched to a gene: 3. Looking up the rest from reference TRBV7-9 and TRBJ1-2 gives the full variable domain: DTGVSQNPRHKITKRGQNVTFRCDPISEHNRLYWYRQTLGQGPEFLTYFQNEAQLEKSRLLSDRFSAERPKGSFSTLEIQRTEQGDSAMYLCASSLGTGANYGYTFGSGTRLTVV.

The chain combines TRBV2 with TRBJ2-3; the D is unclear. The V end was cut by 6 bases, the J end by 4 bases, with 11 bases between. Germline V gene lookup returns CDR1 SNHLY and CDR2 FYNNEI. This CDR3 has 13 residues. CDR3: CASRPSRADTQYF. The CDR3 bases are TGTGCCAGCAGGCCTAGTCGGGCAGATACGCAGTATTTT.

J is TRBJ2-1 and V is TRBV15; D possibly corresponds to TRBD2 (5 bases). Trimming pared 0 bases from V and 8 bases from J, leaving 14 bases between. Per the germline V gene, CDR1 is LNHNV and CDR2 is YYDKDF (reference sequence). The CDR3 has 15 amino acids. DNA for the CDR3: TGTGCCACCAGCAGAGATCGGCTAGCACCCCATGAGCAGTTCTTC. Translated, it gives CATSRDRLAPHEQFF.

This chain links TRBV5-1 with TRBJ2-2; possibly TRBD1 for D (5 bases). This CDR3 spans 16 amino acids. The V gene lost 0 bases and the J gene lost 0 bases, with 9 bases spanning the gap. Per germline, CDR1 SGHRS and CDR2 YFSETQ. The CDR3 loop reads CASSLDGQPNTGELFF. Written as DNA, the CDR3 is TGCGCCAGCAGCTTGGATGGACAACCGAACACCGGGGAGCTGTTTTTT.

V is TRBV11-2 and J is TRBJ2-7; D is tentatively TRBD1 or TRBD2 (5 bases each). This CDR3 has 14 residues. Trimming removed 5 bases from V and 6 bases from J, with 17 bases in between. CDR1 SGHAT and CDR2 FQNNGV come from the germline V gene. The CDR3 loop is CASSQRGGGGEQYF. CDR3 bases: TGTGCCAGCAGCCAAAGGGGCGGTGGGGGCGAGCAGTACTTC.

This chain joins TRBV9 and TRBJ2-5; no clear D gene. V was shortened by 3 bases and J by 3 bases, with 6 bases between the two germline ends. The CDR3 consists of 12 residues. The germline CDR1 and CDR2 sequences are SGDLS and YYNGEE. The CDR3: CASSAREETQYF. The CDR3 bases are TGTGCCAGCAGCGCCCGGGAAGAGACCCAGTACTTC.

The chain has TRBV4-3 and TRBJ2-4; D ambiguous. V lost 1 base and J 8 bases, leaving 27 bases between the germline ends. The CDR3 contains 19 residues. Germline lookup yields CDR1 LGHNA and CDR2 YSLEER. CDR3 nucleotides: TGCGCCAGCAGCCAAGGGAATAGGTTTGTCTTTAGCCGGGCGGACATTCAGTACTTC. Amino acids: CASSQGNRFVFSRADIQYF.

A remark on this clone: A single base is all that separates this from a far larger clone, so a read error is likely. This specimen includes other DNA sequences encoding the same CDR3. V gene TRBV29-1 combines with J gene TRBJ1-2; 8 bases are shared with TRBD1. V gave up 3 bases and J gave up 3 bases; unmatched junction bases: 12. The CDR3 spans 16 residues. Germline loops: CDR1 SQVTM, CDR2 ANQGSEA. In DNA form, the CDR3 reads TGCAGCGTTGAGGGGGTCAGGGGGCGCGCAGACTATGGCTACACCTTC. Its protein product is CSVEGVRGRADYGYTF.

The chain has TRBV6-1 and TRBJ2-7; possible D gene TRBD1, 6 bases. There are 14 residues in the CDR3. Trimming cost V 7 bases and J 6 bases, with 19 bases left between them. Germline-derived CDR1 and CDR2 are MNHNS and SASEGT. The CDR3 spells CASNRVSTFPEQYF. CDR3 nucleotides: TGTGCCAGCAACAGGGTCTCCACCTTTCCCGAGCAGTACTTC.

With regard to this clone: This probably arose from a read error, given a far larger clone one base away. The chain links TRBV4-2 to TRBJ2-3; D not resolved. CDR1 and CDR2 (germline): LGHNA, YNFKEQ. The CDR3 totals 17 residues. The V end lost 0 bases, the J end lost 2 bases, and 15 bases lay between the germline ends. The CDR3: CASSQDWSIEPTDTQYF. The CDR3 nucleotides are TGTGCCAGCAGCCAAGATTGGTCCATCGAACCCACAGATACGCAGTATTTT.

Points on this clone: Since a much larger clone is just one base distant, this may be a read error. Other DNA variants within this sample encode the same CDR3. The CDR3 DNA is TGTGCTAGCAGCCAAGATATAGGGAGAGGGGGTACGCAGTATTTT. It encodes CASSQDIGRGGTQYF. V is TRBV14 and J is TRBJ2-3, with D perhaps matching TRBD1 (6 bases). Germline V gives CDR1 SGHDN, CDR2 FVKESK. There are 15 residues in the CDR3.

CDR3 sequence: CASSLPPGGAGETQYF. The CDR3 nucleotides read TGTGCCAGCAGCTTACCCCCAGGGGGCGCCGGAGAGACCCAGTACTTC. The chain joins TRBV7-9 to TRBJ2-5; the match to TRBD1 covers 8 bases. J lost 4 bases, V lost 2 bases, and 9 bases had no gene match. The CDR3 has 16 residues. Germline loops: CDR1 SEHNR, CDR2 FQNEAQ (reference sequence).

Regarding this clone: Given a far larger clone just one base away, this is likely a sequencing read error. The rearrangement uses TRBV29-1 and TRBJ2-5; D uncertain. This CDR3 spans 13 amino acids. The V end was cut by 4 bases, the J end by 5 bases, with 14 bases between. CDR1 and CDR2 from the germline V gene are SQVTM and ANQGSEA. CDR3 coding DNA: TGCAGCGTTGCCGAGGTAGCAAGGGAGACCCAGTACTTC. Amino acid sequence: CSVAEVARETQYF.

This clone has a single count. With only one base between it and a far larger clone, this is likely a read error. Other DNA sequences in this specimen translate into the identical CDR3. The CDR3: CASSPRGDTGELFF. In DNA, the CDR3 is TGTGCCAGCTCACCCAGGGGGGACACCGGGGAGCTGTTTTTT. The chain uses TRBV18 and TRBJ2-2, with a weak D call TRBD1 (7 bases). CDR3 length: 14 residues. In germline, CDR1 is KGHSH, CDR2 LQKENI. The V gene lost 3 bases and the J gene lost 3 bases, with 8 bases spanning the gap.

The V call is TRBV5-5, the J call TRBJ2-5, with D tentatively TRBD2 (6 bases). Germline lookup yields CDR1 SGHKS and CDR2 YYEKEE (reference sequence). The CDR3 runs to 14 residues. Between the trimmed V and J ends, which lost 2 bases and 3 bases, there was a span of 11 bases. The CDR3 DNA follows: TGTGCCAGCAGCTTCAGGGACTCCGAAGAGACCCAGTACTTC. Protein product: CASSFRDSEETQYF.

This chain's CDR3 is CASSTGSGELFF. The CDR3 DNA follows: TGTGCCAGCAGCACGGGCTCCGGGGAGCTGTTTTTT. The gene calls are TRBV5-4 and TRBJ2-2, with D hard to call. The CDR3 spans 12 residues. Germline V gene data show CDR1 as SGHNT and CDR2 as YYREEE (reference sequence). Trimming left V 4 bases short and J 6 bases short, with 7 bases between.

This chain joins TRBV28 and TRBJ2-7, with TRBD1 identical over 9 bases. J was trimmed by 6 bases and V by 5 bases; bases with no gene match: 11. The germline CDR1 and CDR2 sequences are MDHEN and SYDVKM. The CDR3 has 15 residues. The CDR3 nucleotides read TGTGCCAGCAGTCCGATCGCCCGGGACAGGGTCGAGCAGTACTTC. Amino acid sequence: CASSPIARDRVEQYF.